This T cell receptor (beta chain) was identified during a study of early T cells in non-severe SARS-CoV-2 infection. General study results and limits: Anti-spike CD8 responses were favored in VDJdb matching, and private and CD4 specificities were missed.

V was shortened by 2 bases and J by 5 bases, with 10 bases between the two germline ends. The length of the CDR3 is 15 residues. Germline values: CDR1 LNHDA, CDR2 SQIVND (reference sequence). Only a few counts were recorded for this clonotype. Its antigen is unknown. Using its own MiXCR run on the 5' RACE reads, TCRdb lists one record per CDR3 protein. Here the sample spans under 95,000 distinct CDR3 sequences, less than 15% being singletons. Sequenced: whole blood. The receptor was isolated from an adult who was a healthcare worker with PCR-confirmed SARS-CoV-2 infection or an uninfected control (not recorded which). The chain recombines TRBV19 with TRBJ1-6, with D unclear. In DNA form, the CDR3 reads TGTGCCAGTAGTATAAAGAGACGGGATAATTCACCCCTCCACTTT. As protein: CASSIKRRDNSPLHF.